The clone carrying this T cell receptor (beta chain) was seen more than once but under ten times. Unfractionated whole blood was the source from which total RNA was extracted. This specimen comes from a study of human T cells and chemical hapten exposure. Per germline, CDR1 SGDLS and CDR2 YYNGEE. This CDR3 contains 15 residues. The V gene end was trimmed by 0 bases and the J gene end by 4 bases; junction bases not matched to a gene: 6. One entry per CDR3 protein, called by TCRdb with MiXCR from the 5' RACE reads. The profile shows 120,000 to 150,000 distinct CDR3 sequences, 3.5% to 5% of them singletons.

This receptor was taken from a female donor in good health. The chain uses TRBV9 and TRBJ1-2, with TRBD1 matching over 7 bases. The CDR3 region is CASSVGSRGGYGYTF. The CDR3 nucleotides read TGTGCCAGCAGCGTAGGAAGCAGGGGGGGCTATGGCTACACCTTC. Filled out from reference TRBV9 and TRBJ1-2, the complete variable domain reads DSGVTQTPKHLITATGQRVTLRCSPRSGDLSVYWYQQSLDQGLQFLIQYYNGEERAKGNILERFSAQQFPDLHSELNLSSLELGDSALYFCASSVGSRGGYGYTFGSGTRLTVV.